These T cell receptor beta chains were read from a single sample in a study of cytomegalovirus exposure and HLA in healthy donors. Generated by immunoSEQ multiplex PCR, the TCRdb table keeps only in-frame clones and is missing some. Of about 130,000 clones in the sample, 75% to 85% were seen once. Sequencing was done on a sample of PBMCs. The receptors were sampled from a woman in her thirties or forties in good health and CMV-seronegative. Each CDR3 is given with its conserved first and last residue. A D gene is named only where the DNA matches it firmly. Clone size is not always given. Where it is, it says once, few, many or a class for expanded clones.

D,V,J,size,DNA,CDR3
TRBD2,TRBV5-1,TRBJ2-7,once,TGCGCCAGCAGTGACGGAGCGGGGAACTCCTACGAGCAGTACTTC,CASSDGAGNSYEQYF
.,TRBV19,TRBJ1-1,.,TGTGCCAGTAGTGTTACCGGGGTTAACACTGAAGCTTTCTTT,CASSVTGVNTEAFF
TRBD1,TRBV2,TRBJ1-1,.,TGTGCCAGCATTAGACAGGGGACGAACACTGAAGCTTTCTTT,CASIRQGTNTEAFF
.,TRBV30,TRBJ1-6,.,TGTGCCTGGAGTGTTCTCCATGGACAAGCAGCTGGGAATTCACCCCTCCACTTT,CAWSVLHGQAAGNSPLHF
.,TRBV6-5,TRBJ2-7,once,TGTGCCAGCAGCCAGGGCTGGGAGCAGTACTTC,CASSQGWEQYF
TRBD1,TRBV27,TRBJ2-1,.,TGTGCCAGCAGTCCCCCTTTTGGGACAGGTTCCTACAATGAGCAGTTCTTC,CASSPPFGTGSYNEQFF
.,TRBV25-1,TRBJ1-1,.,TGTGCCAGCAGTGATACAGGGATAGGAGCTTTCTTT,CASSDTGIGAFF
TRBD1,TRBV6-1,TRBJ2-3,.,TGTGCCAGCAGTGAAGCGGGGACAGGGCCCGGCACAGATACGCAGTATTTT,CASSEAGTGPGTDTQYF
.,TRBV28,TRBJ1-2,.,TGTGCCAGCAGTTTACAGGGTGGCTATGGCTACACCTTC,CASSLQGGYGYTF
.,TRBV2,TRBJ2-2,.,TGTGCCAGCTCAGGGTACACCGGGGAGCTGTTTTTT,CASSGYTGELFF
.,TRBV6-1,TRBJ1-2,.,TGTGCCAGCAGTGAAAGAGGGTATCGGAACTATGGCTACACCTTC,CASSERGYRNYGYTF
.,TRBV4-3,TRBJ1-3,once,TGCGCCAGCAGCCAAGATGGGAGGACGAGCTCTGGAAACACCATATATTTT,CASSQDGRTSSGNTIYF
.,TRBV5-1,TRBJ2-2,.,TGCGCCAGCAGCTCCGGGACAACGGTCACCGGGGAGCTGTTTTTT,CASSSGTTVTGELFF
.,TRBV4-1,TRBJ2-4,once,TGCGCCAGCAGCCAAGATGGAGCCGGTTTGGACATTCAGTACTTC,CASSQDGAGLDIQYF
.,TRBV7-2,TRBJ2-7,.,TGTGCCAGCAGCTTAATTCGGTACGAGCAGTACTTC,CASSLIRYEQYF
.,TRBV27,TRBJ1-2,.,TGTGCCAGCAGTTTATCGGGGGGACGACTTAACTATGGCTACACCTTC,CASSLSGGRLNYGYTF
TRBD1,TRBV9,TRBJ2-6,.,TGTGCCAGCAGCGTAGATCGGACAGGGGGCGCTGGGGCCAACGTCCTGACTTTC,CASSVDRTGGAGANVLTF
TRBD1,TRBV27,TRBJ2-5,.,TGTGCCAGCAGCTCAAGGACAGGGCAAGAGACCCAGTACTTC,CASSSRTGQETQYF